This TCR beta chain emerged from a study of CD8 T cells in ankylosing spondylitis. The study's findings and limits: Among TCR beta sequences, a motif of 7 to 9 highly homologous variants appeared characteristic of ankylosing spondylitis blood. A CD8+ phenotype characterized the disease-linked clones, which were relatively rare in peripheral blood.

CDR1 and CDR2 from the germline V gene are SNHLY and FYNNEI. V lost 3 bases and J 0 bases, leaving 12 bases between the germline ends. The length of the CDR3 is 16 residues. A note on this clonotype: Antigen specificity is unknown.

MiXCR was run by TCRdb on the 5' RACE reads, yielding one entry per CDR3 protein. The table has approximately 540,000 distinct CDR3 sequences, more than 9.5% seen once. The chain employs TRBV2 and TRBJ1-3; D gene ambiguous. This sequence originates from a male donor with ankylosing spondylitis. The sample taken for sequencing was blood, either unsorted or a sorted T cell fraction (not recorded which). The CDR3 here is CASSEEGGYSGNTIYF. The CDR3, as DNA: TGTGCCAGCAGTGAGGAAGGCGGCTACTCTGGAAACACCATATATTTT.